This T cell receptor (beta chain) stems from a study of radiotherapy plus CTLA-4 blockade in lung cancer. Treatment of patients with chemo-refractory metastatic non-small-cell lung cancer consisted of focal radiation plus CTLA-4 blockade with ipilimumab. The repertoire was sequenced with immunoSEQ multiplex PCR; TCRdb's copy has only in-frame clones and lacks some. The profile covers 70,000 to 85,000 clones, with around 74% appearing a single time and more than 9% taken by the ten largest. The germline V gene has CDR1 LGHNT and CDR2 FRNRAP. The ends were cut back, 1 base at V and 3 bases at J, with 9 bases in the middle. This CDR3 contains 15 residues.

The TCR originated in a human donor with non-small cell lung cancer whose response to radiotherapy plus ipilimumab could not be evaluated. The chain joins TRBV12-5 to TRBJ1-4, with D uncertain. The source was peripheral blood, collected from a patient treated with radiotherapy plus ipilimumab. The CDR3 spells CASGLGTAANEKLFF. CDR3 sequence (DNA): TGTGCTAGTGGTTTGGGGACTGCGGCTAATGAAAAACTGTTTTTT.